Shown below are 22 T cell receptor beta chains from a single sample sequenced in a study of blood T cell repertoires in COVID-19. Libraries were prepared by immunoSEQ multiplex PCR; TCRdb keeps only in-frame clonotypes and omits some of them. Among nearly 40,000 clones listed, more than 85% were seen once. The sample was peripheral blood. These TCRs come from a man aged 50 to 60 in a cohort sampled during active COVID-19.

The rearrangement joins TRBV4-1 to TRBJ1-1; 9 bases map to TRBD1. The J segment lost 5 bases and the V segment lost 0 bases, leaving 7 bases of the junction unmatched. The germline CDR1 and CDR2 sequences are MGHRA and YSYEKL. The CDR3 contains 16 residues. This CDR3 is CASSQDRRTGVTEAFF. The CDR3 DNA reads as TGCGCCAGCAGCCAAGATCGCCGGACAGGGGTGACTGAAGCTTTCTTT.

The chain joins TRBV3-1 (or the pseudogene TRBV3-2) to TRBJ2-7, with D possibly TRBD1 on 5 matching bases. This CDR3 contains 15 residues. V lost 2 bases to trimming and J lost 7 bases, with 18 bases between them. Germline V gene data show CDR1 as LGHDT and CDR2 as YNNKEL (reference sequence). DNA of the CDR3: TGTGCCAGCAGCCAAACAAAAATTGTCTCAGGGGAGCAGTACTTC. Protein sequence: CASSQTKIVSGEQYF.

This rearrangement joins TRBV7-9 to TRBJ2-1; 7 bases are shared with TRBD2. The CDR3 runs to 14 residues. The ends lost 1 base at V and 8 bases at J; junction bases unmatched: 5. Germline V gives CDR1 SEHNR, CDR2 FQNEAQ (reference sequence). The CDR3 loop reads CASSLEGGSDEQFF. The DNA for the CDR3 is TGTGCCAGCAGCTTAGAAGGCGGGAGTGATGAGCAGTTCTTC.

This clone came up once. The chain joins TRBV18 to TRBJ1-6; tentatively, D is TRBD1 (5 bases). Germline V lookup: CDR1 KGHSH, CDR2 LQKENI. Trimming cost V 1 base and J 8 bases, with 12 bases left between them. The CDR3 loop spans 15 amino acids. As DNA, the CDR3 is TGTGCCAGCTCACCACGGGCAGGGCAGGATTCACCCCTCCACTTT. It yields the protein CASSPRAGQDSPLHF. Together with reference TRBV18 and TRBJ1-6, the CDR3 gives the full variable domain: NAGVMQNPRHLVRRRGQEARLRCSPMKGHSHVYWYRQLPEEGLKFMVYLQKENIIDESGMPKERFSAEFPKEGPSILRIQQVVRGDSAAYFCASSPRAGQDSPLHFGNGTRLTVT.

The rearrangement links TRBV19 to TRBJ1-1; D remains ambiguous. V gave up 5 bases and J gave up 0 bases, with 13 bases separating them. This CDR3 has 15 residues. CDR1 is LNHDA, CDR2 SQIVND, per germline (reference sequence). The CDR3 is CASSFPKAMNTEAFF. CDR3 DNA sequence: TGTGCCAGTAGTTTCCCGAAAGCTATGAACACTGAAGCTTTCTTT.

The sample holds one count of this clone. The chain has TRBV7-3 and TRBJ2-1; TRBD1 might be the D (5 bases). V gave up 2 bases and J gave up 10 bases, with 15 bases separating them. Germline CDR1 and CDR2: SGHTA and FQGTGA. This CDR3 contains 14 residues. The CDR3 is CASSLEVPRGEQFF. The CDR3 DNA follows: TGTGCCAGCAGCTTAGAGGTGCCAAGGGGAGAGCAGTTCTTC.

This chain links TRBV11-3 with TRBJ2-5, with 8 bases lining up with TRBD1. The trim removed 5 bases at V and 4 bases at J, leaving 12 bases unmatched. This CDR3 is built from 16 residues. Germline lookup yields CDR1 SGHNT and CDR2 YENEEA. Here the CDR3 DNA reads TGTGCCAGCAGCCTTTCAGGGGGCCCGGATCGAGAGACCCAGTACTTC. Protein sequence: CASSLSGGPDRETQYF.

This clone appeared once. CDR3 sequence reads: CASSIAVEETQYF. The CDR3 nucleotides read TGTGCCAGTAGTATAGCTGTAGAGGAGACCCAGTACTTC. The chain is built from TRBV19 and TRBJ2-5; D remains unclear. The CDR3 loop spans 13 amino acids. CDR1 is LNHDA and CDR2 is SQIVND in the germline V gene (reference sequence). Trimming removed 1 base from V and 5 bases from J, with 8 bases in between. Supplemented by reference TRBV19 and TRBJ2-5, the full variable domain reads DGGITQSPKYLFRKEGQNVTLSCEQNLNHDAMYWYRQDPGQGLRLIYYSQIVNDFQKGDIAEGYSVSREKKESFPLTVTSAQKNPTAFYLCASSIAVEETQYFGPGTRLLVL.

This chain connects TRBV7-6 to TRBJ2-7; 8 bases match TRBD2. V was pared by 5 bases and J by 6 bases, with 24 bases of the junction left unmatched. Per germline, CDR1 SGHVS and CDR2 FNYEAQ. The CDR3 sequence is 19 residues long. In DNA form, the CDR3 reads TGTGCCAGCAGCCCATGCCGACAGCGGGAGTCTTTTCGGGACTCCGAGCAGTACGTC. Amino acids: CASSPCRQRESFRDSEQYV.

This chain connects TRBV6-2 or TRBV6-3 to TRBJ2-1; 7 nucleotides line up with TRBD2. The ends lost 6 bases at V and 4 bases at J; junction bases unmatched: 18. This CDR3 comprises 18 residues. Germline CDR1 is MNHEY and CDR2 is SVGEGT. The CDR3 nucleotides are TGTGCCAGCAGCGAGGGGACTACTCAACCATTTCTATACAATGAGCAGTTCTTC. This codes for CASSEGTTQPFLYNEQFF.

This clone was seen just once. The chain couples TRBV6-5 to TRBJ1-4; 8 bases match TRBD1. CDR1 and CDR2 from the germline V gene are MNHEY and SVGAGI. The CDR3 extends over 14 amino acids. Losses at the gene ends were 5 bases for V and 8 bases for J; bases not matched to a gene: 7. The CDR3 DNA sequence: TGTGCCAGCAGTCGCCGGGACAGGAGCGAAAAACTGTTTTTT. This sequence encodes CASSRRDRSEKLFF.

The chain combines TRBV4-1 with TRBJ2-5, with no clear D. V gave up 1 base and J gave up 5 bases, with 11 bases separating them. Germline V gene data show CDR1 as MGHRA and CDR2 as YSYEKL. This CDR3 has 14 amino acids. CDR3 protein: CASSQGPVGETQYF. DNA of the CDR3: TGCGCCAGCAGCCAAGGTCCTGTCGGGGAGACCCAGTACTTC.

The chain recombines TRBV29-1 with TRBJ2-1; 9 bases are shared with TRBD2. The CDR3 length is 14 residues. Germline lookup yields CDR1 SQVTM and CDR2 ANQGSEA. After removal of 6 bases from V and 9 bases from J, the junction contained 12 bases not matched to a gene. The CDR3 reads CSVSTSGLTSEQFF. In DNA, the CDR3 is TGCAGCGTCTCGACTAGCGGCCTCACGTCTGAGCAGTTCTTC.

CDR3 nucleotides: TGCAGCGTTGGACAGGGGCAGGTTTCTAATGGCTACACCTTC. Translated: CSVGQGQVSNGYTF. The chain joins TRBV29-1 to TRBJ1-2; 8 bases are shared with TRBD1. This CDR3 comprises 14 residues. J lost 6 bases, V lost 4 bases, and 10 bases had no gene match. Germline loops: CDR1 SQVTM, CDR2 ANQGSEA.

This rearrangement joins TRBV28 to TRBJ1-2, with D perhaps matching TRBD1 (5 bases). The V end lost 7 bases, the J end lost 4 bases, and 16 bases lay between the germline ends. The V gene's germline CDR1 is MDHEN and CDR2 SYDVKM. The CDR3 contains 14 residues. CDR3 bases: TGTGCCAGCAAAGACAGCTCGTATGGCTATGGCTACACCTTC. Residues: CASKDSSYGYGYTF.

V usage is TRBV9 and J usage is TRBJ2-7, with D tentatively TRBD1 (6 bases). The CDR3 spans 15 residues. Germline loops: CDR1 SGDLS, CDR2 YYNGEE. V lost 4 bases and J 2 bases, leaving 16 bases between the germline ends. CDR3 sequence: CASSRGMADTYEQYF. CDR3 nucleotides: TGTGCCAGCAGCAGGGGGATGGCGGACACCTACGAGCAGTACTTC.

V is TRBV4-1 and J is TRBJ1-5; a weak D match, TRBD1 (5 bases). CDR3 length equals 13 residues. V lost 4 bases, J lost 5 bases, and 9 bases lay in between. Germline V gives CDR1 MGHRA, CDR2 YSYEKL. This chain's CDR3 is CASSPQGYQPQHF. CDR3 nucleotides: TGCGCCAGCAGCCCGCAGGGTTATCAGCCCCAGCATTTT.

This chain links TRBV24-1 with TRBJ2-3; 15 bases map to TRBD2. Germline V lookup: CDR1 KGHDR, CDR2 SFDVKD. Trimming at V came to 4 bases and at J to 7 bases, leaving 17 bases not matched to a gene. The CDR3 runs 20 residues. The CDR3 DNA follows: TGTGCCACCAGTGACTACTACCGGACTAGCGGGGGGGCCCCCCGGAATACGCAGTATTTT. Residues: CATSDYYRTSGGAPRNTQYF.

CDR3 nucleotide sequence: TGTGCCAGCAGTTTCCGACTAGCGGGAGGGCCTGACGAGCAGTACGTC. It specifies CASSFRLAGGPDEQYV. The genes are TRBV6-5 and TRBJ2-7; 14 bases are a match to TRBD2. CDR1 and CDR2 from the germline V gene are MNHEY and SVGAGI. This CDR3 region has 16 residues. V shed 4 bases, J shed 5 bases, and the junction held 7 bases outside the gene matches.

In this sample, this clone turned up a few times. V and J are TRBV14 and TRBJ2-7; a possible D gene is TRBD2 (6 bases). The V end lost 1 base, the J end lost 1 base, and 14 bases lay between the germline ends. Germline V gives CDR1 SGHDN, CDR2 FVKESK. The CDR3 consists of 16 residues. The CDR3 nucleotides are TGTGCCAGCAGCCAAGGGGGGGTAGTGAGGTCCTACGAGCAGTACTTC. It is translated as CASSQGGVVRSYEQYF.

This sequence joins TRBV7-8 and TRBJ1-1; D gene unclear. This CDR3 is 17 amino acids long. V shed 5 bases and J shed 0 bases, with 19 bases lying between them. Per the germline V gene, CDR1 is SGHVS and CDR2 is FQNEAQ. DNA of the CDR3: TGTGCCAGCAGCGAGCGTAGGCGGGGTTATATGAACACTGAAGCTTTCTTT. It codes for CASSERRRGYMNTEAFF.

The CDR3 DNA follows: TGCGCCAGCAGCCAAGGGGAGGGGAACACCGGGGAGCTGTTTTTT. Its protein is CASSQGEGNTGELFF. The J gene is TRBJ2-2, the V gene TRBV4-1; 7 bases fit TRBD2. V trimming: 1 base; J trimming: 1 base; junction bases outside the gene matches: 0. Per the germline V gene, CDR1 is MGHRA and CDR2 is YSYEKL. The CDR3 spans 15 residues.